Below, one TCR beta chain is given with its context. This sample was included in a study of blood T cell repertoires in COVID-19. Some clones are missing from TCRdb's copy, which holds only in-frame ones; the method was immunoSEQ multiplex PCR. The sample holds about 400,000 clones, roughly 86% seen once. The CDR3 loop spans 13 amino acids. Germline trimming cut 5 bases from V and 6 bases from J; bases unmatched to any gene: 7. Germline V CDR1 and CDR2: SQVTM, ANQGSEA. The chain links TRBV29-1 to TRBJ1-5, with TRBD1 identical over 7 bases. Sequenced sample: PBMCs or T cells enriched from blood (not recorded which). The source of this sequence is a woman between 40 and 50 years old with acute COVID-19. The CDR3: CSVQTGSSQPQHF. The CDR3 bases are TGCAGCGTTCAGACAGGGAGTAGTCAGCCCCAGCATTTT.